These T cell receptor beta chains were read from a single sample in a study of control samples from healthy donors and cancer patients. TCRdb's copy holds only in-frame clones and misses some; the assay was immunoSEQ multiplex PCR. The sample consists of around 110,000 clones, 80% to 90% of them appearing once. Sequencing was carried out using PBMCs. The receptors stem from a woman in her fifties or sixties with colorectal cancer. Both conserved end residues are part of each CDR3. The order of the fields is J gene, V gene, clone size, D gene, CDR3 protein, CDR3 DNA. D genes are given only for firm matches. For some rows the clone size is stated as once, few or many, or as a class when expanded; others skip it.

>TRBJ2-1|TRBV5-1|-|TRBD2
CASSPGLAGGPKDNEQFF
TGCGCCAGCAGCCCGGGACTAGCGGGAGGGCCGAAGGACAATGAGCAGTTCTTC
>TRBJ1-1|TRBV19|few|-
CASSMTTEAFF
TGTGCCAGTAGTATGACGACTGAAGCTTTCTTT
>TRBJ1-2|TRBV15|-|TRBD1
CATSRGQGGAGANYGYTF
TGTGCCACCAGCAGAGGACAGGGGGGCGCGGGAGCTAACTATGGCTACACCTTC
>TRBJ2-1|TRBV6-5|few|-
CASSSPGSSEQFF
TGTGCCAGCAGTTCCCCAGGGAGTAGCGAGCAGTTCTTC
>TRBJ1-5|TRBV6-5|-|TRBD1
CASIGTGGAYQPQHF
TGTGCCAGCATCGGGACAGGGGGCGCGTATCAGCCCCAGCATTTT
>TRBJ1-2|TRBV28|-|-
CASTPNRAGYTF
TGTGCCAGCACGCCGAACAGGGCTGGCTACACCTTC
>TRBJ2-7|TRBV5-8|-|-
CASSFVQGPEEQYF
TGTGCCAGCAGCTTCGTACAGGGTCCGGAAGAGCAGTACTTC
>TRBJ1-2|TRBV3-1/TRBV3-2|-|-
CASSQGGAPDYGYTF
TGTGCCAGCAGCCAAGGAGGGGCGCCAGACTATGGCTACACCTTC
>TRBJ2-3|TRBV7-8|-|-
CASSLPDATDTQYF
TGTGCCAGCAGCTTACCGGACGCTACAGATACGCAGTATTTT
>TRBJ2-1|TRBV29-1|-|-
CSAPLTSSYNEQFF
TGCAGCGCCCCTCTCACGAGCTCCTACAATGAGCAGTTCTTC
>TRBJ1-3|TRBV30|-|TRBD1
CAWSPDRGSGNTIYF
TGTGCCTGGAGCCCTGACAGGGGCTCTGGAAACACCATATATTTT
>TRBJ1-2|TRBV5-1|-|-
CASSLRVGSSYGYTF
TGCGCCAGCAGCTTGCGTGTGGGCAGTAGCTATGGCTACACCTTC
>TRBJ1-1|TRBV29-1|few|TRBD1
CSAPGQGSEAFF
TGCAGCGCTCCGGGACAGGGATCTGAAGCTTTCTTT
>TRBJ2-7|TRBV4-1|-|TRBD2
CASSQGPGLEAEQYF
TGCGCCAGCAGCCAGGGACCGGGACTAGAGGCCGAGCAGTACTTC
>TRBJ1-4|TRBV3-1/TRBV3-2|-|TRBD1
CASSQDRGRGEKLFF
TGTGCCAGCAGCCAGGACAGGGGGCGAGGAGAAAAACTGTTTTTT
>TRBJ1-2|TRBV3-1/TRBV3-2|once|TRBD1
CASSQDRTGYGYTF
TGTGCCAGCAGCCAAGATCGGACAGGGTATGGCTACACCTTC
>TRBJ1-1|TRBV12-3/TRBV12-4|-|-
CASLGRQRAFF
TGTGCCAGCTTGGGCAGGCAGCGCGCTTTCTTT
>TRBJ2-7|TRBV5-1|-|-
CASRPQGTLLEQYF
TGCGCCAGCAGGCCCCAGGGAACCCTCCTCGAGCAGTACTTC
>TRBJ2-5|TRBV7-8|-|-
CASSKTTGRKETQYF
TGTGCCAGCAGCAAGACGACGGGCAGAAAAGAGACCCAGTACTTC
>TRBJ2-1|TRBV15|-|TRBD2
CATSDTSRTSVYNEQFF
TGTGCCACCAGCGACACTTCTAGGACTAGCGTCTACAATGAGCAGTTCTTC
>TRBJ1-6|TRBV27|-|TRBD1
CASSLPPGTADNSPLHF
TGTGCCAGCAGTTTACCGCCTGGGACAGCAGATAATTCACCCCTCCACTTT
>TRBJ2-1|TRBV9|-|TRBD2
CASSVSGSIHNEQFF
TGTGCCAGCAGCGTTAGCGGGAGTATCCACAATGAGCAGTTCTTC
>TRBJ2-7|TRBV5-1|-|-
CASSLSAGSSAYEQYF
TGCGCCAGCAGCTTGTCGGCCGGCTCTAGCGCCTACGAGCAGTACTTC
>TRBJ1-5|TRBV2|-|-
CASSERLGQENQPQHF
TGTGCCAGCAGTGAAAGGTTGGGGCAGGAGAATCAGCCCCAGCATTTT
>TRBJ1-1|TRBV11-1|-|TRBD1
CASSTGGATEAFF
TGTGCCAGCAGCACAGGGGGGGCGACTGAAGCTTTCTTT
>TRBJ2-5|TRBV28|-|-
CASSIPQGQETQYF
TGTGCCAGCAGCATCCCCCAGGGACAAGAGACCCAGTACTTC
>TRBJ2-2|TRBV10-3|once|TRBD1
CAISDTGGRGPGELFF
TGTGCCATCAGTGACACAGGGGGCCGGGGGCCCGGGGAGCTGTTTTTT
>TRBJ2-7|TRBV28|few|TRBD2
CASSKGLALSYEQYF
TGTGCCAGCAGTAAGGGACTAGCTTTGTCCTACGAGCAGTACTTC
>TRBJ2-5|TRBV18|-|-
CASSRPKETQYF
TGTGCCAGCTCACGTCCTAAAGAGACCCAGTACTTC
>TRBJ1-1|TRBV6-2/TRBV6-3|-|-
CASSYARGGFTEAFF
TGTGCCAGCAGTTACGCCAGGGGAGGATTCACTGAAGCTTTCTTT
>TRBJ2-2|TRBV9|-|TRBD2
CASSGTGTNGFDTGELFF
TGTGCCAGCAGCGGAACCGGGACTAACGGATTCGACACCGGGGAGCTGTTTTTT
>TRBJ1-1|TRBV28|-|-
CASSKRLNTEAFF
TGTGCCAGCAGTAAAAGACTGAACACTGAAGCTTTCTTT
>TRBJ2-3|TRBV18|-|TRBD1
CASSPPPGQGTDTQYF
TGTGCCAGCTCACCCCCCCCGGGACAGGGGACAGATACGCAGTATTTT
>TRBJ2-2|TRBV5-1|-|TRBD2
CASSLTSGDTGELFF
TGCGCCAGCAGCTTGACTAGCGGAGACACCGGGGAGCTGTTTTTT
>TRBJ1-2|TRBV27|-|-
CASSPGTVGDGYTF
TGTGCCAGCAGTCCCGGGACTGTCGGGGATGGCTACACCTTC
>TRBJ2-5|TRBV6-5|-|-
CASSLIHSTQYF
TGTGCCAGCAGTCTCATTCACTCAACCCAGTACTTC
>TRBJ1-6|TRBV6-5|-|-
CASSRQVDNSPLHF
TGTGCCAGCAGTCGACAGGTCGATAATTCACCCCTCCACTTT
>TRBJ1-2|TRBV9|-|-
CASSADSRYTF
TGTGCCAGCAGCGCCGACAGCCGCTACACCTTC
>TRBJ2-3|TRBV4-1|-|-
CASSQDLGGGSTDTQYF
TGCGCCAGCAGCCAAGATCTAGGCGGGGGCAGCACAGATACGCAGTATTTT
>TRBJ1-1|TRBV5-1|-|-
CASRDKKTENTEAFF
TGCGCCAGCAGAGACAAGAAAACAGAGAACACTGAAGCTTTCTTT
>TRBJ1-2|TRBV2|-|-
CASTYTGTGDYGYTF
TGTGCCAGCACCTATACAGGGACCGGGGACTATGGCTACACCTTC
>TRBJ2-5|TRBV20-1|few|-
CSARDRETQYF
TGCAGTGCTAGAGATCGAGAGACCCAGTACTTC
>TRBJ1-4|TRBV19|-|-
CASAPGRNPGVEKLFF
TGTGCCAGCGCCCCGGGACGCAACCCCGGCGTTGAAAAACTGTTTTTT
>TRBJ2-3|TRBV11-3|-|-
CASSLTGTTDTQYF
TGTGCCAGCAGCTTAACAGGAACCACAGATACGCAGTATTTT
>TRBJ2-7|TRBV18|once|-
CASSRTRDGSYEQYF
TGTGCCAGCTCACGGACGAGGGACGGCTCCTACGAGCAGTACTTC
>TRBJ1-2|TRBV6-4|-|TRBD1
CASSPQQGSSGYTF
TGTGCCAGCAGCCCTCAACAGGGGTCGAGTGGCTACACCTTC
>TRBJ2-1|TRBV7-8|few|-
CASSLAPAFHNEQFF
TGTGCCAGCAGCTTAGCGCCAGCGTTCCACAATGAGCAGTTCTTC
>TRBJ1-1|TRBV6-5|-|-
CASSLTLDTEAFF
TGTGCCAGCAGTTTAACCCTAGACACTGAAGCTTTCTTT
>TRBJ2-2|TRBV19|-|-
CASSSSGELFF
TGTGCCAGTAGTAGTTCGGGGGAGCTGTTTTTT
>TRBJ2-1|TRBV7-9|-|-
CASSRRTGTNNEQFF
TGTGCCAGCAGCCGGAGAACAGGGACCAACAATGAGCAGTTCTTC